This T cell receptor beta chain was recorded in a study of blood T cells in healthy people across ages (dated by TCRdb to the mid-2010s). Background for the entire study: In model experiments, roughly one uniquely barcoded TCR beta cDNA molecule per two T cells was captured by template switching. Age-related changes in TCR beta repertoire diversity were measured in the study by deep sequencing normalized with unique cDNA molecular identifiers. Four age groups were formed from the donors: young (average approximately 17 years), middle-aged (just under 40), aged (about 68) and long-lived (82). To avoid experimental bias, donors of different ages were spread randomly across the sequencing lanes. The study analyzed two additional independent replicas of 1 million unique cDNA reads from the same blood draw for two donors, one aged 18 to 29 and one aged 80 or older. On the study overall, not on this receptor specifically: Bulk unsorted PBMC profiling prevented conclusive comparison of naive and antigen-experienced compartments. Estimates of total diversity from one million sequenced T cells were regarded as lower bounds and underestimates. Observed TCR beta diversity correlated strongly with the percentage of naive T cells measured by flow cytometry. Compared with the aged group, the long-lived group had more naive CD4+ T cells, fewer expanded clones and increased TCR diversity, suggesting age selection. Observed TCR beta diversity per million T cells fell roughly linearly with age, and a significant reduction was already apparent by age around 40. The CMV infection status of donors was not known, potentially confounding age-related changes in expanded clonotypes.

There are 12 amino acids in the CDR3, from cysteine to phenylalanine inclusive. The CDR3 DNA has 36 bases and is translated from base 1. The germline V gene sets CDR1 to SNHLY and CDR2 to FYNNEI. A distance of 10 bases separates the germline ends of V and J, which lose 6 bases and 5 bases respectively. Comments on this clonotype: Its recognized antigen is unknown. No per-base quality is available; no much larger clone lies one base away.

The library was obtained by 5' RACE. For sequencing, an Illumina HiSeq 2500 was employed. The second PCR ran for roughly 7 to 11 cycles and used a J-beta primer mix along with a sample-barcoded 5' primer. Each TCR beta cDNA molecule received a unique molecular identifier from a template-switch 5' adaptor carrying 12 random nucleotides. At least 2.5 million CDR3-containing paired-end reads were obtained from each sample. All of the RNA was converted into first-strand cDNA using the Mint cDNA synthesis kit, with a TRBC-specific oligonucleotide serving as the primer. Following uracil-DNA glycosylase treatment, a first 18-cycle PCR with universal primers M1SS and BC2_uni_R was performed on all cDNA. The study's processing was this. For normalization, 1 million high-quality reads, each with a distinct molecular identifier, were randomly selected from each sample. Reads sharing molecular identifiers were discarded rather than binned into consensus sequences. MiTCR, run with a Q25 quality threshold and the strictest error-elimination algorithm, handled CDR3 identification, clonotype clustering and error correction. A nonparametric unseen species model with Euler transformation was used to estimate lower-bound total TCR beta diversity. TCRdb redid the processing of the public reads, applying fastp at Q25 and MiXCR, and retained in-frame beta chains. Rows are unified per CDR3 protein, each entry keeping the most common DNA and genes. Clone size and V and J calls follow TCRdb, not the original study. For this sample the table gives about 1.8 million distinct CDR3 sequences, of which about 50% were detected only once. The leading ten clones occupy approximately 2% of the sample.

The donors were a few dozen Caucasian individuals from Russia, aged roughly 6 to 100 years, who were systemically healthy. Each donor gave about 9.8 milliliters of peripheral blood, drawn into EDTA-treated Vacutainer tubes. Ficoll-Paque density-gradient centrifugation was used to isolate PBMCs, with at least 6.5 million per sample. Trizol reagent was used to extract total RNA from PBMCs, with at least 5.5 micrograms per sample. Naive CD45RAhigh/CD27high T cell percentages were measured by flow cytometry on a PBMC aliquot from every donor. The TCR comes from a middle-aged woman in good health. What was sequenced was blood. Recombination joined TRBV2 with TRBJ2-5; the D gene lacks a confident call. In nucleotides, the sequence is TGTGCCAGCAGATGGGGAAAGGAGACCCAGTACTTC. It is translated as CASRWGKETQYF.